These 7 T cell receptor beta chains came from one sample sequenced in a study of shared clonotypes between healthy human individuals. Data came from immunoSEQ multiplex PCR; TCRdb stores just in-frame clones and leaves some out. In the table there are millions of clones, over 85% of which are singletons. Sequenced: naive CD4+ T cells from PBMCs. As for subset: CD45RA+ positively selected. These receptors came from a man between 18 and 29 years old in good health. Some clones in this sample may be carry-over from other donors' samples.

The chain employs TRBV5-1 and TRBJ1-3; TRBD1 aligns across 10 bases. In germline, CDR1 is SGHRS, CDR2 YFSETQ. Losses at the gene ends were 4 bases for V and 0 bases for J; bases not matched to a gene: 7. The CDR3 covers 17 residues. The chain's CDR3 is CASSPGTGAFSGNTIYF. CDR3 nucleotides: TGCGCCAGCAGCCCGGGGACAGGGGCCTTCTCTGGAAACACCATATATTTT.

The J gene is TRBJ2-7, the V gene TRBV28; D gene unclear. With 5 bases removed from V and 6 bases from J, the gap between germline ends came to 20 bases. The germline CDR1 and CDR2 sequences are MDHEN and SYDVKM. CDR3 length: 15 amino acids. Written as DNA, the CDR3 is TGTGCCAGCAGTCGTTCGGCAGGTACGGGTCCCGAGCAGTACTTC. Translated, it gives CASSRSAGTGPEQYF.

DNA of the CDR3: TGCAGCGTCGAACAGGGGGTGAACACAGATACGCAGTATTTT. It specifies CSVEQGVNTDTQYF. The J gene is TRBJ2-3, the V gene TRBV29-1; TRBD1 matches at 8 bases. The CDR3 loop spans 14 amino acids. Unmatched junction bases numbered 7, after V lost 6 bases and J lost 2 bases. Looked up from germline, CDR1 is SQVTM and CDR2 is ANQGSEA.

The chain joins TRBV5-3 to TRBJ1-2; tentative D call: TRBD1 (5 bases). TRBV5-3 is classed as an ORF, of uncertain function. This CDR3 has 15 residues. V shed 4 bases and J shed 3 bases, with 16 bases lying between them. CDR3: CARSVGRQRDYGYTF. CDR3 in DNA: TGTGCCAGAAGCGTCGGCAGACAGAGGGACTATGGCTACACCTTC.

CDR3 amino acids: CASSARQGPYEQYF. In DNA, the CDR3 is TGTGCCAGCAGCGCCCGACAGGGTCCCTACGAGCAGTACTTC. The chain has TRBV7-2 and TRBJ2-7; 7 bases are a match to TRBD1. Germline assignment: CDR1 SGHTA and CDR2 FQGNSA. After removal of 5 bases from V and 2 bases from J, the junction contained 6 bases not matched to a gene. CDR3 length: 14 amino acids.

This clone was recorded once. For the CDR3, the DNA is TGTGCCAGCGGGGGGGCGGGAGCAGTAAGGGATGAGCAGTTCTTC. Translation gives CASGGAGAVRDEQFF. The chain has TRBV28 and TRBJ2-1; D possibly corresponds to TRBD2 (7 bases). Germline-derived CDR1 and CDR2 are MDHEN and SYDVKM. Trimming took off 8 bases at V and 8 bases at J, with 22 bases between the two ends. The CDR3 has 15 residues.

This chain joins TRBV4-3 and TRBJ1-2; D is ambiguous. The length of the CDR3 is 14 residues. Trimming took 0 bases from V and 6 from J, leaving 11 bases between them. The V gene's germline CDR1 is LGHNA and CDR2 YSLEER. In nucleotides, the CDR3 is TGCGCCAGCAGCCAAGATTTCGCAGGAGATGGCTACACCTTC. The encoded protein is CASSQDFAGDGYTF.